This T cell receptor (beta chain) is from a study of T cell repertoires in cytomegalovirus infection. Comments on this clonotype: Its matching antigen is unknown.

Each CDR3 protein is one row after TCRdb ran MiXCR on the reads. The data contain hundreds of thousands of distinct CDR3 sequences, under 55% of them singletons. With 6 bases removed from V and 4 bases from J, the gap between germline ends came to 16 bases. CDR1 is DFQATT and CDR2 is SNEGSKA in the germline V gene (reference sequence). The CDR3 covers 14 residues. This TCR derives from a human donor in good health (CMV status not recorded). Some clones in this sample may be carry-over from other donors' samples. Material: cultured PBMCs, obtained from culture after CMV antigen stimulation. This chain joins TRBV20-1 and TRBJ2-1, with D unresolved. The CDR3 sequence: CSAGDGWSYNEQFF. The CDR3 DNA reads as TGCAGTGCCGGTGACGGGTGGAGTTACAATGAGCAGTTCTTC.